Sequencing of this T cell receptor beta chain was carried out in a study of cytomegalovirus exposure and HLA in healthy donors. Whole-study results and caveats: Most of the CMV-associated TCR beta chains (in a later analysis) appeared to be HLA-restricted. A later analysis by the authors found several of the most significant clusters apparently linked to common viral pathogens.

A remark on this clone: Its specificity is unknown.

The PCR had 60 Vbeta and 13 Jbeta primers. Libraries were prepared by immunoSEQ multiplex PCR; TCRdb keeps only in-frame clonotypes and omits some of them. The sample consists of some 200,000 clones, around 75% of them appearing once. This TCR was recovered from a woman under 40 in good health and CMV-seronegative. Sequences were obtained from PBMCs.

The CDR3 region is CASSGLAGVGNEQFF. The CDR3 DNA follows: TGTGCCAGCAGTGGACTAGCGGGAGTGGGGAATGAGCAGTTCTTC. The chain links TRBV6-6 to TRBJ2-1; 13 bases map to TRBD2. Germline CDR1 reads MNHNY; CDR2 reads SVGAGI (reference sequence). The CDR3 sequence is 15 residues long. The J segment lost 7 bases and the V segment lost 5 bases, leaving 5 bases of the junction unmatched.